What follows are 8 T cell receptor beta chains derived from one specimen sequenced in a study of T cell responses to AZD1222 COVID-19 vaccine. TCRdb's table, derived via immunoSEQ multiplex PCR, lists solely in-frame clones and lacks some. The sample contains about 180,000 clones, over 85% of which appear only once. The sequences come from peripheral blood, collected on day 0 of AZD1222 vaccination. These receptors all come from an adult in good health.

This chain links TRBV19 with TRBJ2-1; 10 bases are a match to TRBD2. The CDR3 consists of 17 residues. Germline V gene sequence: CDR1 LNHDA, CDR2 SQIVND (reference sequence). The V and J ends lost 3 bases and 3 bases, in that order; junction bases with no gene match: 8. CDR3 DNA sequence: TGTGCCAGTAGTATTTCGGGAGCGGGAGGGTACTACAATGAGCAGTTCTTC. This gives the protein CASSISGAGGYYNEQFF. The full variable domain, rest sourced from reference TRBV19 and TRBJ2-1, is DGGITQSPKYLFRKEGQNVTLSCEQNLNHDAMYWYRQDPGQGLRLIYYSQIVNDFQKGDIAEGYSVSREKKESFPLTVTSAQKNPTAFYLCASSISGAGGYYNEQFFGPGTRLTVL.

The V call is TRBV27, the J call TRBJ1-3; D not resolved. With 3 bases removed from V and 3 bases from J, the gap between germline ends came to 27 bases. Germline V lookup: CDR1 MNHEY, CDR2 SMNVEV (reference sequence). This CDR3 contains 20 residues. The CDR3 region has the DNA TGTGCCAGCAGTTTGGGGTTCGGAGAACCTCCTTACTTTATTGGAAACACCATATATTTT. It encodes CASSLGFGEPPYFIGNTIYF.

The chain recombines TRBV30 with TRBJ1-4; 9 nucleotides agree with TRBD1. Germline V gene data show CDR1 as GTSNPN and CDR2 as SVGIG (reference sequence). The CDR3 covers 15 residues. Germline trimming cut 3 bases from V and 10 bases from J; bases unmatched to any gene: 12. The CDR3 sequence: CAWSAPGQGRGKLFF. The CDR3 DNA is TGTGCCTGGAGCGCTCCGGGACAGGGCCGGGGAAAACTGTTTTTT. The full variable domain, rest sourced from reference TRBV30 and TRBJ1-4, is SQTIHQWPATLVQPVGSPLSLECTVEGTSNPNLYWYRQAAGRGLQLLFYSVGIGQISSEVPQNLSASRPQDRQFILSSKKLLLSDSGFYLCAWSAPGQGRGKLFFGSGTQLSVL.

The rearrangement links TRBV7-2 to TRBJ2-1, with 10 positions matching TRBD2. Trimming at V came to 6 bases and at J to 3 bases, leaving 8 bases not matched to a gene. CDR3 length: 16 amino acids. CDR1 is SGHTA and CDR2 is FQGNSA in the germline V gene. The CDR3 protein is CASRPSSGSIYNEQFF. CDR3 DNA: TGTGCCAGCAGACCTTCTAGCGGGAGCATCTACAATGAGCAGTTCTTC.

This chain uses TRBV6-5 with TRBJ1-1; D remains unclear. The CDR3 covers 13 residues. CDR1 is MNHEY and CDR2 is SVGAGI in the germline V gene. Trimming shortened V by 0 bases and J by 7 bases, and 9 bases separated the two germline ends. CDR3 DNA: TGTGCCAGCAGTTACTCGCTGGGGTATGAAGCTTTCTTT. It is translated as CASSYSLGYEAFF.

The chain has TRBV6-5 and TRBJ2-5; 7 bases fit TRBD2. Germline values: CDR1 MNHEY, CDR2 SVGAGI. This CDR3 region has 15 residues. V was clipped by 0 bases and J by 2 bases; unmatched bases: 3. The CDR3 bases are TGTGCCAGCAGTTACTCTAGCGGGCCTCAAGAGACCCAGTACTTC. It codes for CASSYSSGPQETQYF.

This clone was detected only once. The CDR3 DNA sequence: TGCGCCAGCAGCCAAATCCAGACTAGCGGCTATAGGGCAGATACGCAGTATTTT. As protein: CASSQIQTSGYRADTQYF. The chain has TRBV4-1 and TRBJ2-3, with 9 bases lining up with TRBD2. CDR3 size: 18 residues. Germline V gene lookup returns CDR1 MGHRA and CDR2 YSYEKL. V trimming: 2 bases; J trimming: 4 bases; junction bases outside the gene matches: 13.

J is TRBJ2-1 and V is TRBV30; 10 nucleotides align to TRBD2. Germline V gene lookup returns CDR1 GTSNPN and CDR2 SVGIG (reference sequence). CDR3 length equals 17 residues. After removal of 0 bases from V and 5 bases from J, the junction contained 10 bases not matched to a gene. The DNA for the CDR3 is TGTGCCTGGAGTGTTTACTCAGGACTAGCGGATCACAATGAGCAGTTCTTC. Its translation: CAWSVYSGLADHNEQFF.